This passage covers 8 T cell receptor beta chains from one sample sequenced in a study of blood T cells in healthy people across ages. Combining a sample-barcoded 5' primer with a J-beta primer mix, a second PCR ran for roughly 7 to 12 cycles. TCRdb reprocessed the 5' RACE reads with MiXCR, giving one entry per CDR3 protein. The sample contains approximately 800,000 distinct CDR3 sequences, about 61% of which appear only once. Source material: blood. These receptors came from a man in his forties in good health.

This clonotype was counted only a few times. The V gene is TRBV29-1, the J gene TRBJ2-7; possibly TRBD1 for D (6 bases). The germline V and J ends were trimmed by 7 bases and 0 bases, with 10 bases remaining between them. The germline CDR1 and CDR2 sequences are SQVTM and ANQGSEA. The CDR3 consists of 12 residues. The CDR3 bases are TGCAGCGCCCGGACAGCCTCCTACGAGCAGTACTTC. Its protein product is CSARTASYEQYF.

The CDR3 loop reads CASSLAGVFADTQYF. DNA for the CDR3: TGTGCCAGCAGCTTAGCGGGGGTTTTCGCAGATACGCAGTATTTT. J is TRBJ2-3 and V is TRBV7-2; perhaps D is TRBD1 or TRBD2 (5 bases each). The germline gives CDR1 SGHTA, CDR2 FQGNSA. Trimming took off 0 bases at V and 4 bases at J, with 11 bases between the two ends. There are 15 residues in the CDR3.

This clonotype was counted once. The chain links TRBV7-2 to TRBJ2-5; TRBD1 matches at 7 bases. CDR1 is SGHTA and CDR2 is FQGNSA in the germline V gene. The CDR3 sequence is 13 residues long. J gave up 11 bases and V 5 bases, and 11 bases lay outside the gene matches. This CDR3 is CASSAQGWNEQYF. DNA for the CDR3: TGTGCCAGCAGCGCACAGGGGTGGAATGAGCAGTACTTC.

V usage is TRBV7-2 and J usage is TRBJ2-7; D call uncertain. V lost 3 bases to trimming and J lost 12 bases, with 12 bases between them. This CDR3 contains 11 residues. Germline lookup yields CDR1 SGHTA and CDR2 FQGNSA. CDR3 in amino acids: CASSLVLVPYF. For the CDR3, the DNA is TGTGCCAGCAGCTTGGTCCTCGTTCCGTACTTC.

The chain uses TRBV6-5 and TRBJ2-1; 9 positions match TRBD2. The CDR3 has 16 amino acids. The V segment lost 7 bases and the J segment 7 bases; nucleotides outside the gene matches: 14. Germline assignment: CDR1 MNHEY and CDR2 SVGAGI. DNA of the CDR3: TGTGCCAGCATAAGGAGTACGGCGGGAGGGGGGAATGAGCAGTTCTTC. This codes for CASIRSTAGGGNEQFF.

The rearrangement uses TRBV6-5 and TRBJ2-2; 7 bases map to TRBD1. The V and J ends lost 4 bases and 6 bases, in that order; junction bases with no gene match: 17. The CDR3 spans 18 residues. Germline V gives CDR1 MNHEY, CDR2 SVGAGI. In nucleotides, the CDR3 is TGTGCCAGCAGTTCCCCGGGACAGCGTCTTACTAGTTCCGGGGAGCTGTTTTTT. Its translation is CASSSPGQRLTSSGELFF.

The V gene is TRBV12-3 or TRBV12-4, the J gene TRBJ2-1; D is perhaps TRBD2 (6 bases). The CDR3 length is 17 residues. The V end lost 5 bases, the J end lost 3 bases, and 20 bases lay between the germline ends. Here the CDR3 DNA reads TGTGCCAGCAGTCTTTCCCCGAGCGCTAGCGACTACAATGAGCAGTTCTTC. Amino acids: CASSLSPSASDYNEQFF.

This sequence joins TRBV7-8 and TRBJ2-7, with 7 bases lining up with TRBD1. The CDR3 runs to 14 residues. The trim removed 6 bases at V and 6 bases at J, leaving 11 bases unmatched. Germline V gene sequence: CDR1 SGHVS, CDR2 FQNEAQ. CDR3 nucleotides: TGTGCCAGCAGTCTCACTAGGGGGCAGAGCGAGCAGTACTTC. The encoded protein is CASSLTRGQSEQYF.